Here is one T cell receptor (beta chain) with its context. TCRdb's table, derived via immunoSEQ multiplex PCR, lists solely in-frame clones and lacks some. The data show over 100,000 clones, roughly nine tenths seen once. This sample was taken from a study of T cell responses to AZD1222 COVID-19 vaccine. Study as a whole: Pooling was applied to second doses at about 4 or about 12 weeks.

This CDR3 is 16 amino acids long. The V and J ends lost 7 bases and 6 bases, in that order; junction bases with no gene match: 14. Germline loops: CDR1 MDHEN, CDR2 SYDVKM. Sample: peripheral blood, taken on day 0 of AZD1222 vaccination. The gene calls are TRBV28 and TRBJ1-5; 8 bases agree with TRBD1. The sequence derives from an adult in good health. Written as DNA, the CDR3 is TGTGCCAGCACCCGGTCGGCAGGGGGCAAGGGTCAGCCCCAGCATTTT. This codes for CASTRSAGGKGQPQHF.